Listed below are T cell receptor beta chains from one sample, sequenced in a study of T cells in Graves' hyperthyroidism and ophthalmopathy. TCRdb passed the multiplex PCR reads through MiXCR, listing each CDR3 protein once. This table has over 400,000 distinct CDR3 sequences, roughly 15% appearing once. The material sequenced was blood. All receptors derive from a man aged 18 to 30 with Graves' ophthalmopathy. Both conserved end residues are part of each CDR3. A D gene is named only where the DNA matches it firmly. Rows give clone size only sometimes, using once, few, many, or a class for an expanded clone.

V gene	clone size	D gene	J gene	CDR3 DNA	CDR3 protein
TRBV6-1	many	NA	TRBJ1-1	TGTGCCGCCTCCCAGGGGAGGACCACTGAAGCTTTCTTT	CAASQGRTTEAFF
TRBV2	many	NA	TRBJ1-5	TGTGCCAGCAGAGCGGACGGGGGAATTCAGCCCCAGCATTTT	CASRADGGIQPQHF
TRBV19	many	NA	TRBJ1-1	TGTGCCAGTAGTTTGCAGACAGAGATGAACACTGAAGCTTTCTTT	CASSLQTEMNTEAFF
TRBV12-3/TRBV12-4	many	NA	TRBJ1-5	TGTGCCAGCAGTTTAGGTGGGGGAGGGGAGCCCCAGCATTTT	CASSLGGGGEPQHF
TRBV6-9	many	NA	TRBJ1-5	TGTGCCAGCAGTTATCGGGGGAATAGCAATCAGCCCCAGCATTTT	CASSYRGNSNQPQHF
TRBV3-1	many	TRBD2	TRBJ2-1	TGTGCCAGCAGCCACGATCTGGGGCTAGCGGGAGGGTGGGATGAGCAGTTCTTC	CASSHDLGLAGGWDEQFF
TRBV12-3/TRBV12-4	many	NA	TRBJ2-2	TGTGCCAGCAGTTTCGCAGTCAGGACCGGGGAGCTGTTTTTT	CASSFAVRTGELFF
TRBV27	few	TRBD2	TRBJ2-1	TGTGCCAGCAGTTTGAGCGGGACTAGCGGGTTCAATGAGCAGTTCTTC	CASSLSGTSGFNEQFF
TRBV19	many	NA	TRBJ2-3	TGTGCCAGCAGCACCGACACAGATACGCAGTATTTT	CASSTDTDTQYF
TRBV29-1	NA	NA	TRBJ1-4	TGCAGCGTTGAGGGGAACTCAAATGAAAAACTGTTTTTT	CSVEGNSNEKLFF
TRBV2	many	NA	TRBJ2-3	TGTGCCAGCAGCCAGGGTGTCGAGGATACGCAGTATTTT	CASSQGVEDTQYF
TRBV3-1	many	NA	TRBJ2-7	TGTGCCAGCAGCCAAGTTGACCTACAGACGCAGTACTTC	CASSQVDLQTQYF
TRBV20-1	NA	TRBD2	TRBJ2-2	TGCAGTGCTCATAGCGGGAGGGAAGCCGGGGAGCTGTTTTTT	CSAHSGREAGELFF
TRBV12-3/TRBV12-4	many	NA	TRBJ2-1	TGTGCCAGCAGTTACCACGGAGGTGAGCAGTTCTTC	CASSYHGGEQFF
TRBV6-1	NA	NA	TRBJ2-7	TGTGCCACGGTAGGGAGAGCCTACGAGCAGTACTTC	CATVGRAYEQYF
TRBV3-1	many	NA	TRBJ1-5	TGTGCCAGCAGCCAAGAACGAAGGGTGCAGCCCCAGCATTTT	CASSQERRVQPQHF
TRBV6-2/TRBV6-3	many	NA	TRBJ2-1	TGTGCCACCTTCCCGGCTAGCTCGGCTCGAGGTGAGCAGTTCTTC	CATFPASSARGEQFF
TRBV6-1	many	TRBD2	TRBJ2-1	TGTGCCAGCAGTCCGAATAGCGGGAGTTACAATGAGCAGTTCTTC	CASSPNSGSYNEQFF
TRBV12-3/TRBV12-4	many	NA	TRBJ2-5	TGTGCCAGCAGTTTCGGGTACCAAGAGACCCAGTACTTC	CASSFGYQETQYF
TRBV7-9	once	NA	TRBJ2-7	TGTGCCAGCAGCTTAGCGGGGGGCAGCTCCTACAATGAGCAGTACTTC	CASSLAGGSSYNEQYF
TRBV19	few	NA	TRBJ2-3	TGTGCCAGTAGCCTCGTCGGGGTGGGAACAGATACGCAGTATTTT	CASSLVGVGTDTQYF
TRBV10-3	NA	TRBD1	TRBJ2-2	TGTGCCATCAGCTGGACAGGGGGCACCGGGGAGCTGTTTTTT	CAISWTGGTGELFF
TRBV7-9	many	TRBD1	TRBJ2-5	TGTGCCAGCAGCGGAAAGGGGGCCGAGGAGACCCAGTACTTC	CASSGKGAEETQYF